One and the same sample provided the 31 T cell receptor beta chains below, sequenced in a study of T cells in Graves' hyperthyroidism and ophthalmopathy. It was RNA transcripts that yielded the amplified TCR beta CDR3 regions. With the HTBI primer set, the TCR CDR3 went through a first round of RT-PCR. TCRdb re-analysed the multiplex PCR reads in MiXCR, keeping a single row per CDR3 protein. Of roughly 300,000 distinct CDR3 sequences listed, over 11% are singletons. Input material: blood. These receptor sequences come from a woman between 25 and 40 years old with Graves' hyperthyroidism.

The CDR3: CASRRMGSAGAETQYF. CDR3 DNA: TGTGCCAGCAGGCGAATGGGCAGCGCGGGAGCAGAGACCCAGTACTTC. The chain joins TRBV7-9 to TRBJ2-5; 7 bases align to TRBD2. With V trimmed by 6 bases and J by 4 bases, 14 bases remained unmatched. Germline V gene data show CDR1 as SEHNR and CDR2 as FQNEAQ (reference sequence). This CDR3 is 16 amino acids long. Full variable domain (missing parts from reference TRBV7-9 and TRBJ2-5): DTGVSQNPRHKITKRGQNVTFRCDPISEHNRLYWYRQTLGQGPEFLTYFQNEAQLEKSRLLSDRFSAERPKGSFSTLEIQRTEQGDSAMYLCASRRMGSAGAETQYFGPGTRLLVL.

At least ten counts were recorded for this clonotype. The CDR3 DNA follows: TGTGCCAGCAGCGTAGCCCGGACCCAAGAGACCCAGTACTTC. Its protein is CASSVARTQETQYF. V gene TRBV9 combines with J gene TRBJ2-5; D not resolved. V was pared by 0 bases and J by 1 base, with 7 bases between. The CDR3 totals 14 residues. CDR1 and CDR2 from the germline V gene are SGDLS and YYNGEE.

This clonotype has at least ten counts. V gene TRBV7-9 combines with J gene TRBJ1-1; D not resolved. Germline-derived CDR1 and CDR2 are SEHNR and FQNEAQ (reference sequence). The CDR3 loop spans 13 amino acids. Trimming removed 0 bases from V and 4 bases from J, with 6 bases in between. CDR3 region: CASSLAPGTEAFF. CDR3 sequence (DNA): TGTGCCAGCAGCTTAGCCCCGGGCACTGAAGCTTTCTTT.

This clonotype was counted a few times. CDR3 amino acids: CATSRAGTGQETQYF. The CDR3 DNA reads TGTGCCACCAGCAGGGCCGGGACAGGCCAAGAGACCCAGTACTTC. The V gene is TRBV15, the J gene TRBJ2-5; 8 bases are a match to TRBD1. The CDR3 contains 15 residues. Trimming cost V 3 bases and J 1 base; bases outside gene matches: 4. Germline lookup yields CDR1 LNHNV and CDR2 YYDKDF (reference sequence).

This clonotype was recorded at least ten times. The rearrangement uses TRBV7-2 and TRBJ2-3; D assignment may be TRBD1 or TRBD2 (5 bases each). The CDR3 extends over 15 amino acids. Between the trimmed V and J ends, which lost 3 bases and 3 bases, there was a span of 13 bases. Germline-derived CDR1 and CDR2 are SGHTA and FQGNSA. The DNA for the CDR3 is TGTGCCAGCAGCTTTCTCGGGGCGGAGACAGATACGCAGTATTTT. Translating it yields CASSFLGAETDTQYF.

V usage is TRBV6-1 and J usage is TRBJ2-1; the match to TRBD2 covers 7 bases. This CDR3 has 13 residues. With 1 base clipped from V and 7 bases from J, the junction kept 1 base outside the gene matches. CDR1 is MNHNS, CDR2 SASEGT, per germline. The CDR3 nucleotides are TGTGCCAGCAGTGAAGGGACTAGAAATGAGCAGTTCTTC. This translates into CASSEGTRNEQFF.

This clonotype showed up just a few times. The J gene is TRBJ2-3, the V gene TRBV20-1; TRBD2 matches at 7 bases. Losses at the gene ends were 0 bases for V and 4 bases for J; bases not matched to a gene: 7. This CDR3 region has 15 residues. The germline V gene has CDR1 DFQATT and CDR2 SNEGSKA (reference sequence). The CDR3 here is CSARDLRERPDTQYF. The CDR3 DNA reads TGCAGTGCTAGAGATTTGCGGGAGAGGCCAGATACGCAGTATTTT.

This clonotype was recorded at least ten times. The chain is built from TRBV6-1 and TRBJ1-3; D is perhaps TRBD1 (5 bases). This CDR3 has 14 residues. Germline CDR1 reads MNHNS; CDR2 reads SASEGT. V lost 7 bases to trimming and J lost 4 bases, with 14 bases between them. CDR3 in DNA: TGTGCCAGCAAGGAAGCAGGGCTCGGAAACACCATATATTTT. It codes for CASKEAGLGNTIYF.

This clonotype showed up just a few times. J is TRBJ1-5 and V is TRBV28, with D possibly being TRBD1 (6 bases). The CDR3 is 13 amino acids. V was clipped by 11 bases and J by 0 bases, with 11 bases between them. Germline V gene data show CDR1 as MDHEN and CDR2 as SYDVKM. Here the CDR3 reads CAGGGDSNQPQHF. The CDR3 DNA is TGTGCCGGGGGGGGCGATAGCAATCAGCCCCAGCATTTT.

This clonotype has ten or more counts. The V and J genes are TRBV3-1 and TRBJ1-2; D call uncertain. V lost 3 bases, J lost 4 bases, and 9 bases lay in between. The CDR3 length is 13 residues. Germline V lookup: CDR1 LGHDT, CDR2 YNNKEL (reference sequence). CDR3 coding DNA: TGTGCCAGCAGCCACGACCTATCCTATGGCTACACCTTC. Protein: CASSHDLSYGYTF.

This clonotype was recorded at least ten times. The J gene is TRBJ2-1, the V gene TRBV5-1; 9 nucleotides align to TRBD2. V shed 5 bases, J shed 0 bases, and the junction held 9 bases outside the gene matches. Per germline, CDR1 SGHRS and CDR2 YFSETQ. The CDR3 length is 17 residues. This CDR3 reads CASRSLAGTSSYNEQFF. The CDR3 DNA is TGCGCCAGCAGATCCCTAGCGGGAACCAGCTCCTACAATGAGCAGTTCTTC.

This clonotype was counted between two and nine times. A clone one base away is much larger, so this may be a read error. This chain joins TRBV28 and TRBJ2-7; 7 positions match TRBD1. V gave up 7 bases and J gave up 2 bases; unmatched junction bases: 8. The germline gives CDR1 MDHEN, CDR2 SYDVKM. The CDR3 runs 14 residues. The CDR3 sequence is CASNLGGTPYEQYF. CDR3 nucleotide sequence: TGTGCCAGCAATCTAGGGGGCACTCCCTACGAGCAGTACTTC. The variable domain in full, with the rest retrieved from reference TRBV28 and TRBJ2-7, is DVKVTQSSRYLVKRTGEKVFLECVQDMDHENMFWYRQDPGLGLRLIYFSYDVKMKEKGDIPEGYSVSREKKERFSLILESASTNQTSMYLCASNLGGTPYEQYFGPGTRLTVT.

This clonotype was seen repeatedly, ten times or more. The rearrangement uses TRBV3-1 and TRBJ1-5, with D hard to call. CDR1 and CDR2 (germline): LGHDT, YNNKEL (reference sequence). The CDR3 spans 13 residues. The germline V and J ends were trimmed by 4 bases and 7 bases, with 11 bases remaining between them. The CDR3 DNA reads TGTGCCAGCAGCCCTACGATGGGACAGCCCCAGCATTTT. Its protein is CASSPTMGQPQHF.

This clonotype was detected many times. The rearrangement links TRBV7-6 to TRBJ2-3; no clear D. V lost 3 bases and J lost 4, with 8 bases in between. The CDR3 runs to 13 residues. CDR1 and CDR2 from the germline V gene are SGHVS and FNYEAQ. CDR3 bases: TGTGCCAGCAGCTTGGTAGAGTCAGATACGCAGTATTTT. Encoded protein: CASSLVESDTQYF.

CDR3 nucleotides: TGTGCCAGCAGCCCCCCGGGACTAGCGGACCTCGGGGAGCAGTTCTTC. This gives the protein CASSPPGLADLGEQFF. The chain employs TRBV5-6 and TRBJ2-1; 11 bases are shared with TRBD2. This CDR3 has 16 amino acids. Germline-derived CDR1 and CDR2 are SGHDT and YYEEEE. Germline trimming cut 4 bases from V and 10 bases from J; bases unmatched to any gene: 13.

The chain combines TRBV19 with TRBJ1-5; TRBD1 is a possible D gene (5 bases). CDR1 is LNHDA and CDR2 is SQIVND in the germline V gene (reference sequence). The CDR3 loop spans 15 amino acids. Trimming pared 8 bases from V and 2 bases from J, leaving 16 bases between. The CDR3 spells CASSNSGIGNQPQHF. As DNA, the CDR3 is TGTGCCAGTTCAAATTCAGGGATTGGCAATCAGCCCCAGCATTTT.

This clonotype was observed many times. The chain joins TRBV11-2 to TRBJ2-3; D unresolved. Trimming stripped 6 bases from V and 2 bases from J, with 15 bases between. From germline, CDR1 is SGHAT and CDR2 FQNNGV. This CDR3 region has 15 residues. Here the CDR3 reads CASRGTKTPTDTQYF. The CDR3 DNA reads TGTGCCAGCAGAGGTACGAAAACCCCCACAGATACGCAGTATTTT. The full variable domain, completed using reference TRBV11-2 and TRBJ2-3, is EAGVAQSPRYKIIEKRQSVAFWCNPISGHATLYWYQQILGQGPKLLIQFQNNGVVDDSQLPKDRFSAERLKGVDSTLKIQPAKLEDSAVYLCASRGTKTPTDTQYFGPGTRLTVL.

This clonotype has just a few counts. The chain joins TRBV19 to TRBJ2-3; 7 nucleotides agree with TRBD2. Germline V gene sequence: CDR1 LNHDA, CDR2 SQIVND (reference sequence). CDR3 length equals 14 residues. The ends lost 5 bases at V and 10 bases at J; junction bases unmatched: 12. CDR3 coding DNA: TGTGCCAGTAGTGACCTTGGGGAGGGGACGGCGCAGTATTTT. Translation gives CASSDLGEGTAQYF.

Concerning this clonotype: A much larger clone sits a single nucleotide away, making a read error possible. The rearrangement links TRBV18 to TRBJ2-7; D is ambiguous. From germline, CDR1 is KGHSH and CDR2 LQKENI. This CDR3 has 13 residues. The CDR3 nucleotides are TGTGCCAGCTCACCTGGGAACTCCTACGAGCAGTGCTTC. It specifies CASSPGNSYEQCF.

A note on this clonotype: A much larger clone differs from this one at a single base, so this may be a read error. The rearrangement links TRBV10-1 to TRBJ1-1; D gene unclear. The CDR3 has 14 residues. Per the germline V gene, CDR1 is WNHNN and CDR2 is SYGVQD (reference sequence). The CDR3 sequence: CSSSESLVNTEAFF. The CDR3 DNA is TGCTCCAGCAGTGAGTCGCTGGTTAACACTGAAGCTTTCTTT.

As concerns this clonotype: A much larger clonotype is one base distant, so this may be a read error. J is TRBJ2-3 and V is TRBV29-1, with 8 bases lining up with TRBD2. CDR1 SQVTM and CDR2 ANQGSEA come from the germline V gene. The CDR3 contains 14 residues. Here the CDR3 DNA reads TGCAGCGTTGAAGGATGGACTAGCACAGATATGCAGTATTTT. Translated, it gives CSVEGWTSTDMQYF.

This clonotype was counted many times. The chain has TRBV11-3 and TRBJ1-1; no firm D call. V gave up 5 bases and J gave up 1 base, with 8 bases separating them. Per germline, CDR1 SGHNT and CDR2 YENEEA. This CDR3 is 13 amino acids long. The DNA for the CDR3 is TGTGCCAGCAGCAAAGAAGAGAACACTGAAGCTTTCTTT. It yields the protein CASSKEENTEAFF.

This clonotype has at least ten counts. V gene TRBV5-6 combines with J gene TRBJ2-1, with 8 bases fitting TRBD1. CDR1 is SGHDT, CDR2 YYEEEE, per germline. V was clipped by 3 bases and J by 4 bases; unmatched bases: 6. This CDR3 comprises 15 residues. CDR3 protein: CASSSGQGLYNEQFF. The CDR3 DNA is TGTGCCAGCAGCTCCGGACAGGGCTTATACAATGAGCAGTTCTTC.

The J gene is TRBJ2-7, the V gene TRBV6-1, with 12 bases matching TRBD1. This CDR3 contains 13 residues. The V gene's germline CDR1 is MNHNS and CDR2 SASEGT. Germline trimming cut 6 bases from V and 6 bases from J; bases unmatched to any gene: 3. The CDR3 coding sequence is TGTGCCAGCAGGGGGACAGGGGGCGGCGAGCAGTACTTC. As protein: CASRGTGGGEQYF.

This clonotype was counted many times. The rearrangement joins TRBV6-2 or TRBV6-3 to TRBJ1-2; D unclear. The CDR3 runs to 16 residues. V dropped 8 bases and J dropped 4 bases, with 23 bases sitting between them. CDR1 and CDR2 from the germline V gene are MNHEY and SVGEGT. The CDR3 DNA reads TGTGCCAGCCGGCGGGGAGTGGTCGACTACCGCTATGGCTACACCTTC. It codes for CASRRGVVDYRYGYTF.

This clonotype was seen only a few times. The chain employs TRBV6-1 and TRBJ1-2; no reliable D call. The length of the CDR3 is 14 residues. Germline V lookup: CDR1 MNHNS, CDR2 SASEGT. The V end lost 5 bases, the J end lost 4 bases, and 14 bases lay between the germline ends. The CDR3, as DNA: TGTGCCAGCAGTCCGACAAGCTCCCTCTATGGCTACACCTTC. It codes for CASSPTSSLYGYTF.

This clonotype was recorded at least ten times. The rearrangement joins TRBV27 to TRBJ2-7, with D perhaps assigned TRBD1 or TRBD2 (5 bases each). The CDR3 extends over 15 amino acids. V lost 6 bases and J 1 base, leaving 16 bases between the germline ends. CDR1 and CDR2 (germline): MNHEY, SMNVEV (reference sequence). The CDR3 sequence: CASRRPGRRSYEQYF. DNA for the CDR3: TGTGCCAGCAGGAGACCGGGACGGAGATCCTACGAGCAGTACTTC.

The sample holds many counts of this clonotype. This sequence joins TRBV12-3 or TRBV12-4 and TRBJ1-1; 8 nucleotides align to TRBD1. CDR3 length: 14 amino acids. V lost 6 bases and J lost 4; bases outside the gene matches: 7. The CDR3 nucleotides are TGTGCCAGCAGGTCCGACAGGGGAAGCACTGAAGCTTTCTTT. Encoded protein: CASRSDRGSTEAFF.

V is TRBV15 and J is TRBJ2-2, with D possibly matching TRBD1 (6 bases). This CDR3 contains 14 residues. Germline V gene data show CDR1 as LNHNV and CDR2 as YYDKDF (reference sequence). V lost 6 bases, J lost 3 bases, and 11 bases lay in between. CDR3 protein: CATRKTGYTGELFF. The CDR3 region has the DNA TGTGCCACCAGGAAGACAGGATACACCGGGGAGCTGTTTTTT.

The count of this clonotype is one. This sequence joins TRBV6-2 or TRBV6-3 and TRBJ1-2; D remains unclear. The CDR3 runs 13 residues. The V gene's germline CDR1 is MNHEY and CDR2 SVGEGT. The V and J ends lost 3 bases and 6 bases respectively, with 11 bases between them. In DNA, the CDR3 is TGTGCCAGCAGTTATGGACCCGGGAATGGCTACACCTTC. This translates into CASSYGPGNGYTF.

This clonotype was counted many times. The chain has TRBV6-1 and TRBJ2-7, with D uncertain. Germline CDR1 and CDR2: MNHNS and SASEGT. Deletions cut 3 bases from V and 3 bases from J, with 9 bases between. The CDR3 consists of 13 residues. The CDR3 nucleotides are TGTGCCAGCAGTGATACCGGGCACTACGAGCAGTACTTC. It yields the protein CASSDTGHYEQYF.